The T cell receptor (beta chain) described here comes from a study of blood T cell repertoires in COVID-19. Background on the study: Sites across the United States, Italy and Spain contributed samples from acute and convalescent COVID-19. From T cells, B-cell-depleted T cells, or PBMCs came the material, which was cDNA or gDNA.

There are 13 residues in the CDR3. Trimming pared 0 bases from V and 1 base from J, leaving 3 bases between. CDR1 is MNHNY, CDR2 SVGAGI, per germline (reference sequence). In the authors' workflow: Estimated nucleated cell counts came from reference gene primer amplification. Assay used: immunoSEQ multiplex PCR; TCRdb lists only in-frame clones, some missing. That table gives V, J and clone size, and the DNA gave D and trimming. This sample yields approximately 69,000 clones, of which around four fifths are seen a single time; approximately 1.7% belongs to the top ten. The rearrangement joins TRBV6-6 to TRBJ1-1; D unresolved. The clonotype comes from a woman aged 55-69 years with acute or convalescent COVID-19. The sample taken for sequencing was peripheral blood. For the CDR3, the DNA is TGTGCCAGCAGTTACTCCCAGAACACTGAAGCTTTCTTT. It yields the protein CASSYSQNTEAFF.